One sample yielded the 9 T cell receptor beta chains listed below, sequenced in a study of T cells in Graves' hyperthyroidism and ophthalmopathy. What was amplified from RNA transcripts were TCR beta CDR3 regions. The HTBI primer set served for first-round RT-PCR of the TCR CDR3. TCRdb passed the multiplex PCR reads through MiXCR, listing each CDR3 protein once. The data show about 560,000 distinct CDR3 sequences, with approximately 16% seen just once and around 18% held by the top ten. The sequencing sample was made of blood. All receptors derive from a woman aged 18-29 years with Graves' hyperthyroidism.

This clonotype came up a few times. The chain couples TRBV5-1 to TRBJ1-2, with TRBD1 matching over 8 bases. J gave up 1 base and V 5 bases, and 10 bases lay outside the gene matches. Per the germline V gene, CDR1 is SGHRS and CDR2 is YFSETQ. This CDR3 is 16 amino acids long. CDR3 bases: TGCGCCAGCAGACGAACCGGGACAGGAGTTAACTATGGCTACACCTTC. Translated, it gives CASRRTGTGVNYGYTF.

This clonotype has more than one count but fewer than ten. The gene calls are TRBV11-2 and TRBJ1-3; perhaps TRBD1 as D (6 bases). Germline V gene data show CDR1 as SGHAT and CDR2 as FQNNGV. V lost 4 bases and J 3 bases, leaving 22 bases between the germline ends. CDR3 size: 18 residues. In nucleotides, the CDR3 is TGTGCCAGCAGCTCGCACTTCCAACAGGGCAGAGTTGGAAACACCATATATTTT. This gives the protein CASSSHFQQGRVGNTIYF.

Turning to this clonotype: A much larger clonotype is one base distant, so this may be a read error. The J gene is TRBJ2-3, the V gene TRBV5-1; D unclear. The CDR3 is 14 residues long. Germline CDR1 reads SGHRS; CDR2 reads YFSETQ. V lost 7 bases, J lost 2 bases, and 14 bases lay in between. The chain's CDR3 is CASGLTGNTDTQYF. The CDR3 coding sequence is TGCGCCAGCGGCCTAACGGGTAACACAGATACGCAGTATTTT. Combining the CDR3 with reference TRBV5-1 and TRBJ2-3 gives the whole variable domain KAGVTQTPRYLIKTRGQQVTLSCSPISGHRSVSWYQQTPGQGLQFLFEYFSETQRNKGNFPGRFSGRQFSNSRSEMNVSTLELGDSALYLCASGLTGNTDTQYFGPGTRLTVL.

As concerns this clonotype: Possible read error: a much larger clone is one base away. V usage is TRBV20-1 and J usage is TRBJ1-1; perhaps TRBD1 as D (5 bases). Trimming removed 2 bases from V and 0 bases from J, with 16 bases in between. CDR3 length: 16 amino acids. Germline CDR1 DFQATT, CDR2 SNEGSKA (reference sequence). CDR3 sequence (DNA): TGCAGTGCTAGAACGCGGAGACAGATTATGAACACTGAAGCTTTCTTT. This translates into CSARTRRQIMNTEAFF.

This clonotype has a single count. This clone may be a read error of a much larger clone one base away. This chain uses TRBV6-1 with TRBJ2-1; weak D call: TRBD1 (6 bases). This CDR3 spans 14 amino acids. Germline-derived CDR1 and CDR2 are MNHNS and SASEGT. This CDR3 reads CASSRTDSYNEQSF. The CDR3 nucleotides are TGTGCCAGCAGCCGGACAGATTCGTACAATGAGCAGTCCTTC.

The sample holds a few counts of this clonotype. The rearrangement links TRBV6-2 or TRBV6-3 to TRBJ1-5; no clear D. CDR1 and CDR2 (germline): MNHEY, SVGEGT. The CDR3 covers 12 residues. Trimming took off 7 bases at V and 1 base at J, with 5 bases between the two ends. The CDR3 is CASTESNQPQHF. The CDR3 nucleotides are TGTGCCAGCACGGAAAGCAATCAGCCCCAGCATTTT.

The V call is TRBV13, the J call TRBJ2-5, with TRBD2 identical over 7 bases. The V segment lost 5 bases and the J segment 2 bases; nucleotides outside the gene matches: 8. The CDR3 runs 15 residues. The germline V gene encodes CDR1 PRHDT and CDR2 FYEKMQ (reference sequence). CDR3 region: CASSKASGEQETQYF. The CDR3, as DNA: TGTGCCAGCAGCAAGGCGAGCGGGGAACAAGAGACCCAGTACTTC.

This clonotype was counted many times. The gene calls are TRBV6-2 or TRBV6-3 and TRBJ2-7; TRBD1 agrees at 9 bases. This CDR3 is 15 amino acids long. V was pared by 2 bases and J by 3 bases, with 5 bases of the junction left unmatched. The V gene's germline CDR1 is MNHEY and CDR2 SVGEGT. CDR3 sequence: CASSYTGTGYYEQYF. The DNA of the CDR3 is TGTGCCAGCAGTTACACCGGGACAGGGTACTACGAGCAGTACTTC.

As for this clonotype: Germline and junction disagree at one end, which may indicate a read error. This chain uses TRBV2 with TRBJ2-1, with 10 bases aligning to TRBD1. The germline V gene has CDR1 SNHLY and CDR2 FYNNEI. CDR3 length equals 13 residues. The CDR3 region has the DNA TGTGCCAGCAGCGGGACAGGGGCATATGAGCAGTGCTTC. The encoded protein is CASSGTGAYEQCF.